These T cell receptor beta chains were read from a single sample in a study of post-analysis software for immune sequencing data. MiXCR, run by TCRdb on the PCR reads, gives a single entry per CDR3 protein. Of over 700,000 distinct CDR3 sequences listed, roughly 30% are singletons. Input material: blood. The receptor source for this set is a girl between 10 and 17 years old with multiple sclerosis. The CDR3 runs from the conserved cysteine through the conserved F or W. Fields, in order: clone size, D gene, J gene, CDR3 length, V gene, CDR3 DNA, CDR3 protein. D genes are given only for firm matches. Expanded clones are given a class, and other clones once, few, many or no size at all.

size: .; D: .; J: TRBJ1-1; length: 13; V: TRBV6-5; DNA: TGTGCCAGCAGGAGACAGGTCCAAACTGAAGCTTTCTTT; CDR3: CASRRQVQTEAFF
size: .; D: .; J: TRBJ2-1; length: 15; V: TRBV4-1; DNA: TGCGCCAGCAGCCAAGACCCAGGGAATTACAATGAGCAGTTCTTC; CDR3: CASSQDPGNYNEQFF
size: .; D: .; J: TRBJ1-2; length: 14; V: TRBV25-1; DNA: TGTGCCAGCAGTGAACACTCTGGGGGCTATGGCTACACCTTC; CDR3: CASSEHSGGYGYTF
size: few; D: TRBD2; J: TRBJ2-1; length: 19; V: TRBV7-2; DNA: TGTGCCAGCAGCTCGCCGGGACTAGCGGGCGGCAGCTCCTACAATGAGCAGTTCTTC; CDR3: CASSSPGLAGGSSYNEQFF
size: .; D: .; J: TRBJ2-1; length: 17; V: TRBV3-1; DNA: TGTGCCAGCAGCCATTATGGGGACTTCTCCTTCTACAATGAGCAGTTCTTC; CDR3: CASSHYGDFSFYNEQFF
size: .; D: TRBD1; J: TRBJ2-3; length: 17; V: TRBV4-3; DNA: TGCGCCGGCAGCCCCGCCTGGACCACAGGGGGCGGATATACGCAGTATTTT; CDR3: CAGSPAWTTGGGYTQYF
size: few; D: .; J: TRBJ1-4; length: 13; V: TRBV27; DNA: TGTGCCAGCACTTACTTGGGGTCCGAAAAACTGTTTTTT; CDR3: CASTYLGSEKLFF
size: few; D: TRBD1; J: TRBJ2-3; length: 17; V: TRBV7-9; DNA: TGTGCCAGCAGCTTAATTCCCGGGACAGGAGACACAGATACGCAGTATTTT; CDR3: CASSLIPGTGDTDTQYF
size: .; D: TRBD2; J: TRBJ2-7; length: 16; V: TRBV7-2; DNA: TGTGCCAGCAGCTTATGGGCCGGGACTAGCGGCTACGAGCAGTACTTC; CDR3: CASSLWAGTSGYEQYF
size: .; D: .; J: TRBJ2-7; length: 13; V: TRBV12-3/TRBV12-4; DNA: TGTGCCAGCAAACCGACAGGCTCCTACGAGCAGTACTTC; CDR3: CASKPTGSYEQYF
size: .; D: .; J: TRBJ2-1; length: 15; V: TRBV7-9; DNA: TGTGCCAGCAGCTTAGTTAGTGGCCCCTCGGGTGAGCAGTTCTTC; CDR3: CASSLVSGPSGEQFF
size: .; D: .; J: TRBJ2-5; length: 14; V: TRBV2; DNA: TGTGCCAGCAGTGATCAGGCCGTTCAAGAGACCCAGTACTTC; CDR3: CASSDQAVQETQYF
size: .; D: TRBD1; J: TRBJ2-7; length: 17; V: TRBV5-1; DNA: TGCGCCAGCAGCTTAAGAGACAGGGGGCAAAGTTCCTACGAGCAGTACTTC; CDR3: CASSLRDRGQSSYEQYF
size: .; D: .; J: TRBJ1-5; length: 14; V: TRBV24-1; DNA: TGTGCCACCAGTGGGGGGATGGGCAATCAGCCCCAGCATTTT; CDR3: CATSGGMGNQPQHF
size: .; D: .; J: TRBJ1-1; length: 12; V: TRBV18; DNA: TGTGCCAGCTCAGCCTCCGAGGGCAGAGCTTTCTTT; CDR3: CASSASEGRAFF
size: .; D: .; J: TRBJ1-1; length: 15; V: TRBV20-1; DNA: TGCAGTGCTTCTAGACCTGGGACATACAACACTGAAGCTTTCTTT; CDR3: CSASRPGTYNTEAFF
size: few; D: .; J: TRBJ1-5; length: 12; V: TRBV20-1; DNA: TGCAGTGCTAGCAGGGTAACCCAGCCCCAGCATTTT; CDR3: CSASRVTQPQHF
size: few; D: .; J: TRBJ1-5; length: 14; V: TRBV5-5; DNA: TGTGCCAGCAGCTTGTATGGCAGGGCGAAGCCCCAGCATTTT; CDR3: CASSLYGRAKPQHF
size: few; D: TRBD2; J: TRBJ2-3; length: 15; V: TRBV24-1; DNA: TGTGCCACCAGTGGGACTAGCGGCAGCACAGATACGCAGTATTTT; CDR3: CATSGTSGSTDTQYF
size: .; D: TRBD2; J: TRBJ2-3; length: 16; V: TRBV9; DNA: TGTGCCAGCAGCGTAGGGACTAGCGAGTACACAGATACGCAGTATTTT; CDR3: CASSVGTSEYTDTQYF
size: few; D: TRBD2; J: TRBJ2-5; length: 18; V: TRBV15; DNA: TGTGCCACCAGCATCAAAGGTTTAGCGACTAGCGGGAGGGATCAGCAGTACTTC; CDR3: CATSIKGLATSGRDQQYF
size: .; D: .; J: TRBJ2-1; length: 13; V: TRBV5-1; DNA: TGCGCCAGCAGCTACGACCCAATGGATGAGCAGTTCTTC; CDR3: CASSYDPMDEQFF
size: few; D: .; J: TRBJ1-2; length: 12; V: TRBV20-1; DNA: TGCAGTGCTAGTCGGCAGTCCTATGGCTACACCTTC; CDR3: CSASRQSYGYTF
size: few; D: TRBD1; J: TRBJ2-7; length: 14; V: TRBV15; DNA: TGTGCCACCAGCAGAGCCCGACAGGGCCACGAGCAGTACTTC; CDR3: CATSRARQGHEQYF
size: many; D: TRBD1; J: TRBJ2-3; length: 15; V: TRBV7-2; DNA: TGTGCCAGCAGGGCAGGGGGCCATTCCACAGATACGCAGTATTTT; CDR3: CASRAGGHSTDTQYF
size: .; D: .; J: TRBJ2-4; length: 18; V: TRBV28; DNA: TGTGCCAGCAGTTGGGTCTCCTTTACAGGGCTAGCCAAAAACATTCAGTACTTC; CDR3: CASSWVSFTGLAKNIQYF
size: .; D: TRBD1; J: TRBJ2-3; length: 14; V: TRBV9; DNA: TGTGCCAGCAGCGTAGGGACAGGGTATGACACGCAGTATTTT; CDR3: CASSVGTGYDTQYF
size: .; D: TRBD2; J: TRBJ2-1; length: 14; V: TRBV29-1; DNA: TGCCGCGTTTCAACTAGCGGGAGTAACAATGAGCAGTTCTTC; CDR3: CRVSTSGSNNEQFF
size: few; D: TRBD2; J: TRBJ2-1; length: 14; V: TRBV18; DNA: TGTGCCAGCTCAGCTGGGACTAGCGGGAATCCTCAGTTCTTC; CDR3: CASSAGTSGNPQFF
size: .; D: TRBD1; J: TRBJ1-1; length: 15; V: TRBV7-2; DNA: TGTGCCAGCAGCTCGACAGGGGAGGGATACACTGAAGCTTTCTTT; CDR3: CASSSTGEGYTEAFF
size: .; D: TRBD2; J: TRBJ2-7; length: 16; V: TRBV9; DNA: TGTGCCAGCAGCCTAATAGCGGGAGTCACCTACAATGAGCAGTACTTC; CDR3: CASSLIAGVTYNEQYF
size: .; D: .; J: TRBJ2-1; length: 15; V: TRBV11-2; DNA: TGTGCCAGCAGCTTAAGACGTTACTCCTACAATGAGCAGTTCTTC; CDR3: CASSLRRYSYNEQFF
size: .; D: .; J: TRBJ2-7; length: 15; V: TRBV7-6; DNA: TGTGCCAGCAGCTTCAATAGCAGGGCGATCTACGAGCAGTACTTC; CDR3: CASSFNSRAIYEQYF
size: .; D: .; J: TRBJ1-1; length: 14; V: TRBV7-9; DNA: TGTGCCAGCAGCTTAGCAGGGAAGAACACTGAAGCTTTCTTT; CDR3: CASSLAGKNTEAFF
size: .; D: .; J: TRBJ2-2; length: 13; V: TRBV6-2/TRBV6-3; DNA: TGTGCCAGCAGTTACATCTCCCCCGGGGAGCTGTTTTTT; CDR3: CASSYISPGELFF
size: many; D: .; J: TRBJ1-2; length: 13; V: TRBV7-2; DNA: TGTGCCAGCAGCTTAGAGAGTGTCTATGGCTACACCTTC; CDR3: CASSLESVYGYTF
size: .; D: .; J: TRBJ1-4; length: 14; V: TRBV11-2; DNA: TGTGCCAGCAGCTACCCACTTCGAGGCGAAAAACTGTTTTTT; CDR3: CASSYPLRGEKLFF
size: few; D: .; J: TRBJ2-7; length: 13; V: TRBV7-2; DNA: TGTGCCAGCAGCTTAGACTACCGTTACGAGCAGTACTTC; CDR3: CASSLDYRYEQYF
size: .; D: TRBD1; J: TRBJ2-5; length: 15; V: TRBV5-6; DNA: TGTGCCAGCAGCTTTGCGACAGGGCACCAAGAGACCCAGTACTTC; CDR3: CASSFATGHQETQYF
size: few; D: .; J: TRBJ2-6; length: 14; V: TRBV11-1; DNA: TGTGCCAGCAGCCTGTTCTCTGGGGCCAACGTCCTGACTTTC; CDR3: CASSLFSGANVLTF
size: few; D: .; J: TRBJ2-7; length: 13; V: TRBV7-2; DNA: TGTGCCAGCAGCCCTGAAGCCAATCGGGAGCAGTACTTC; CDR3: CASSPEANREQYF
size: .; D: .; J: TRBJ2-7; length: 11; V: TRBV20-1; DNA: TGCAGTCCTCTGGAGGAGAATGAGCAGTACTTC; CDR3: CSPLEENEQYF
size: .; D: TRBD1; J: TRBJ2-4; length: 16; V: TRBV11-2; DNA: TGTGCCAGCAGCGAAGGCCCGACAGGGACCAAAAACATTCAGTACTTC; CDR3: CASSEGPTGTKNIQYF
size: .; D: .; J: TRBJ1-5; length: 14; V: TRBV6-2/TRBV6-3; DNA: TGTGCCAGCAGCCAAGGGGTCTGGAATCAGCCCCAGCATTTT; CDR3: CASSQGVWNQPQHF
size: .; D: .; J: TRBJ2-1; length: 16; V: TRBV27; DNA: TGTGCCAGCAGTCCGACAGCCAGGGTCACCGACAATGAGCAGTTCTTC; CDR3: CASSPTARVTDNEQFF
size: .; D: TRBD1; J: TRBJ1-5; length: 13; V: TRBV5-1; DNA: TGCGCCAGCAGCTTCGACAGGGACCAGCCCCAGCATTTT; CDR3: CASSFDRDQPQHF
size: .; D: .; J: TRBJ2-7; length: 12; V: TRBV7-2; DNA: TGTGCCAGCAGCTTAACCCCCCACGAGCAGTACTTC; CDR3: CASSLTPHEQYF
size: few; D: .; J: TRBJ2-6; length: 16; V: TRBV4-3; DNA: TGCGCCAGCAGCCAAGAGGGTCACTCTGGGGCCAACGTCCTGACTTTC; CDR3: CASSQEGHSGANVLTF
size: few; D: .; J: TRBJ2-1; length: 14; V: TRBV19; DNA: TGTGCCAGTAGTATACCGCTAGGTGAGAATGAGCAGTTCTTC; CDR3: CASSIPLGENEQFF
size: few; D: .; J: TRBJ1-1; length: 14; V: TRBV27; DNA: TGTGCCAGCAGTCCAAGGGACATTCTCACTGAAGCTTTCTTT; CDR3: CASSPRDILTEAFF
size: .; D: TRBD2; J: TRBJ2-1; length: 17; V: TRBV7-2; DNA: TGTGCCAGCAGCCTTACTAGCGGGAGCCCCATATACAATGAGCAGTTCTTC; CDR3: CASSLTSGSPIYNEQFF
size: .; D: TRBD1; J: TRBJ1-5; length: 16; V: TRBV7-2; DNA: TGTGCCAGCAGCGACGACAGGGTTGGCGGCAATCAGCCCCAGCATTTT; CDR3: CASSDDRVGGNQPQHF
size: few; D: .; J: TRBJ2-5; length: 13; V: TRBV6-2/TRBV6-3; DNA: TGTGCCAGCAGTCTAGGGCCATGGAAGACCCAGTACTTC; CDR3: CASSLGPWKTQYF
size: few; D: TRBD1; J: TRBJ2-5; length: 15; V: TRBV27; DNA: TGTGCCAGCAGTCCCCCGGGACAGGTACAAGAGACCCAGTACTTC; CDR3: CASSPPGQVQETQYF
size: few; D: .; J: TRBJ1-6; length: 16; V: TRBV10-3; DNA: TGTGCCATCAGCTCTTCCCAGGGCTTAGACAATTCACCCCTCCACTTT; CDR3: CAISSSQGLDNSPLHF
size: .; D: TRBD2; J: TRBJ2-1; length: 16; V: TRBV3-1; DNA: TGTGCCAGCAGCCAAGGTCCCCTAGCGGGCCCCATTGAGCAGTTCTTC; CDR3: CASSQGPLAGPIEQFF
size: many; D: TRBD1; J: TRBJ1-2; length: 13; V: TRBV4-3; DNA: TGCGCCAGCAGCCAGACAGGGCACAATGGCTACACCTTC; CDR3: CASSQTGHNGYTF
size: .; D: TRBD2; J: TRBJ2-1; length: 15; V: TRBV24-1; DNA: TGTGCCACCAGTCATAGCGGGGGTGTATACAATGAGCAGTTCTTC; CDR3: CATSHSGGVYNEQFF